What follows are 18 T cell receptor beta chains derived from one specimen sequenced in a study of graft-versus-host responses after intestinal transplantation. Assay: immunoSEQ multiplex PCR; the TCRdb copy retains only in-frame clones and omits some. The sample contains 55,000 to 85,000 clones, roughly 90% of which appear only once. These receptors have no identified antigens. This specimen was unstimulated CD8+ T cells sorted from spleen or lymph node cells, taken before intestinal transplant. The receptors were gathered from a human donor who received an intestinal transplant.

J is TRBJ1-5 and V is TRBV12-5, with TRBD1 as a possible D gene (5 bases). The V and J ends lost 0 bases and 1 base respectively, with 13 bases between them. CDR1 is LGHNT, CDR2 FRNRAP, per germline. The CDR3 covers 17 residues. Written as DNA, the CDR3 is TGTGCTAGTGGTTTGGTACGGCAGGGCTGGAGCAATCAGCCCCAGCATTTT. This gives the protein CASGLVRQGWSNQPQHF.

J is TRBJ2-1 and V is TRBV28; D is undetermined. The ends were cut back, 5 bases at V and 8 bases at J, with 10 bases in the middle. CDR3 length: 12 amino acids. The germline gives CDR1 MDHEN, CDR2 SYDVKM. The CDR3 sequence: CASSPRIHEQFF. CDR3 DNA sequence: TGTGCCAGCAGTCCCAGGATTCATGAGCAGTTCTTC.

This rearrangement joins TRBV5-1 to TRBJ2-7; maybe TRBD1 (5 bases). The CDR3 sequence is 17 residues long. In germline, CDR1 is SGHRS, CDR2 YFSETQ. V was trimmed by 2 bases and J by 3 bases, leaving 21 bases between them. CDR3 sequence (DNA): TGCGCCAGCAGCTTTTCGGACAACTCCTACACGAACTACGAGCAGTACTTC. Translating it yields CASSFSDNSYTNYEQYF. Together with reference TRBV5-1 and TRBJ2-7, the CDR3 gives the full variable domain: KAGVTQTPRYLIKTRGQQVTLSCSPISGHRSVSWYQQTPGQGLQFLFEYFSETQRNKGNFPGRFSGRQFSNSRSEMNVSTLELGDSALYLCASSFSDNSYTNYEQYFGPGTRLTVT.

The chain carries TRBV28 and TRBJ2-1; a possible D gene is TRBD2 (6 bases). This CDR3 contains 16 residues. V lost 4 bases to trimming and J lost 2 bases, with 15 bases between them. CDR1 and CDR2 (germline): MDHEN, SYDVKM. CDR3 sequence reads: CASSSAGTPTYNEQFF. The DNA of the CDR3 is TGTGCCAGCAGTTCCGCCGGGACTCCTACCTACAATGAGCAGTTCTTC.

The V call is TRBV2, the J call TRBJ2-5; TRBD2 matches at 11 bases. There are 16 residues in the CDR3. Trimming at V came to 4 bases and at J to 3 bases, leaving 7 bases not matched to a gene. CDR1 SNHLY and CDR2 FYNNEI come from the germline V gene. The CDR3 sequence is CASSGSSGRPEETQYF. CDR3 DNA: TGTGCCAGCAGTGGCTCTAGCGGGAGGCCGGAAGAGACCCAGTACTTC.

CDR3 loop: CASSPDVEGSSYNEQFF. The CDR3 nucleotides are TGTGCCAGCAGCCCTGACGTTGAAGGGAGCTCCTACAATGAGCAGTTCTTC. The V call is TRBV7-9, the J call TRBJ2-1, with D perhaps matching TRBD2 (5 bases). Germline loops: CDR1 SEHNR, CDR2 FQNEAQ (reference sequence). This CDR3 is 17 amino acids long. Trimming shortened V by 5 bases and J by 0 bases, and 17 bases separated the two germline ends.

The rearrangement joins TRBV4-1 to TRBJ2-7; 8 positions match TRBD2. V shed 8 bases, J shed 1 base, and the junction held 13 bases outside the gene matches. CDR3 length: 16 amino acids. Germline CDR1 and CDR2: MGHRA and YSYEKL. CDR3 nucleotide sequence: TGCGCCAGCCGGGAGATAGCGGGATATAGTTCCTACGAGCAGTACTTC. Translating gives CASREIAGYSSYEQYF.

This clone was seen only once. The chain employs TRBV9 and TRBJ2-7; TRBD2 might be the D (6 bases). CDR1 is SGDLS, CDR2 YYNGEE, per germline. V gave up 0 bases and J gave up 6 bases, with 13 bases separating them. CDR3 length: 14 amino acids. For the CDR3, the DNA is TGTGCCAGCAGCGTAGGGAACAGGCGGGGCGAGCAGTACTTC. Its protein is CASSVGNRRGEQYF.

J is TRBJ2-7 and V is TRBV6-5; a weak D match, TRBD1 (6 bases). In germline, CDR1 is MNHEY, CDR2 SVGAGI. This CDR3 has 15 residues. V lost 8 bases to trimming and J lost 0 bases, with 17 bases between them. CDR3 sequence (DNA): TGTGCCAGCGGTTCCACGGGACACAGCTCCTACGAGCAGTACTTC. Translation: CASGSTGHSSYEQYF.

The chain employs TRBV6-4 and TRBJ2-3, with 9 bases aligning to TRBD2. The CDR3 contains 12 residues. Germline V lookup: CDR1 MRHNA, CDR2 SNTAGT. V shed 5 bases, J shed 9 bases, and the junction held 3 bases outside the gene matches. The CDR3 protein is CASSISGGTQYF. The CDR3 DNA reads as TGTGCCAGCAGTATTAGCGGGGGAACGCAGTATTTT.

J is TRBJ2-1 and V is TRBV5-1; D may be TRBD2 (5 bases). This CDR3 has 14 amino acids. Per germline, CDR1 SGHRS and CDR2 YFSETQ. Trimming removed 4 bases at V and 7 bases at J, with 15 bases between. The CDR3 here is CASSRAPGKNEQFF. The CDR3 DNA is TGCGCCAGCAGCCGTGCCCCCGGGAAAAATGAGCAGTTCTTC.

This clone occurred once. The chain links TRBV5-1 to TRBJ2-1; 11 bases are shared with TRBD2. The CDR3 covers 15 residues. Losses at the gene ends were 0 bases for V and 6 bases for J; bases not matched to a gene: 2. CDR1 and CDR2 from the germline V gene are SGHRS and YFSETQ. CDR3 loop: CASSLELAGGNEQFF. The CDR3 bases are TGCGCCAGCAGCTTGGAGCTAGCGGGGGGCAATGAGCAGTTCTTC.

This clone was observed once. The chain uses TRBV4-1 and TRBJ2-1, with D unresolved. The V end lost 0 bases, the J end lost 0 bases, and 12 bases lay between the germline ends. Germline CDR1 reads MGHRA; CDR2 reads YSYEKL. This CDR3 spans 17 amino acids. The CDR3 is CASSQDFGWSSYNEQFF. CDR3 bases: TGCGCCAGCAGCCAAGATTTTGGCTGGAGCTCCTACAATGAGCAGTTCTTC.

V and J are TRBV6-5 and TRBJ1-6; D gene uncertain. CDR1 and CDR2 (germline): MNHEY, SVGAGI. V lost 2 bases and J lost 4, with 6 bases in between. This CDR3 is 14 amino acids long. The CDR3: CASSYGQYNSPLHF. In nucleotides, the CDR3 is TGTGCCAGCAGTTACGGGCAGTATAATTCACCCCTCCACTTT.

The chain uses TRBV6-6 and TRBJ1-2, with 10 bases that match TRBD1. J was trimmed by 8 bases and V by 2 bases; bases with no gene match: 2. The CDR3 covers 13 residues. Germline CDR1 and CDR2: MNHNY and SVGAGI (reference sequence). In DNA, the CDR3 is TGTGCCAGCAGTTACGGGACAGGGGTCGGCTACACCTTC. Translating gives CASSYGTGVGYTF.

The V call is TRBV28, the J call TRBJ2-5; D may be TRBD1 (5 bases). CDR1 MDHEN and CDR2 SYDVKM come from the germline V gene. The CDR3 length is 16 residues. Trimming took 1 base from V and 0 from J, leaving 12 bases between them. Here the CDR3 reads CASSLLGTGHQETQYF. Here the CDR3 DNA reads TGTGCCAGCAGTTTATTGGGCACAGGACACCAAGAGACCCAGTACTTC.

The V gene is TRBV5-8, the J gene TRBJ2-7; 15 bases are shared with TRBD2. CDR3 length: 17 residues. Trimming removed 0 bases from V and 2 bases from J; junction bases left unmatched: 3. Per germline, CDR1 SGHTS and CDR2 YDEGEE. The CDR3 protein is CASSLGTSGRVAYEQYF. DNA for the CDR3: TGTGCCAGCAGCTTGGGGACTAGCGGGAGGGTAGCCTACGAGCAGTACTTC. Drawing the rest from reference TRBV5-8 and TRBJ2-7, the complete variable domain is EAGVTQSPTHLIKTRGQQATLRCSPISGHTSVYWYQQALGLGLQFLLWYDEGEERNRGNFPPRFSGRQFPNYSSELNVNALELEDSALYLCASSLGTSGRVAYEQYFGPGTRLTVT.

This chain links TRBV11-2 with TRBJ1-1; D possibly corresponds to TRBD1 (5 bases). CDR1 SGHAT and CDR2 FQNNGV come from the germline V gene. This CDR3 comprises 15 residues. Between the trimmed V and J ends, which lost 5 bases and 0 bases, there was a span of 13 bases. The CDR3 DNA reads as TGTGCCAGCAGCACAACCACGGGGGTGAACACTGAAGCTTTCTTT. The encoded protein is CASSTTTGVNTEAFF.